The T cell receptor (beta chain) described here comes from a study of CD8 T cells in Susac syndrome. General study results and limits: It was acknowledged in the study that its TCR sequencing and HLA analysis involved a relatively small number of individuals.

This CDR3 spans 16 amino acids. With 0 bases removed from V and 0 bases from J, the gap between germline ends came to 11 bases. Germline-derived CDR1 and CDR2 are MGHRA and YSYEKL. This clonotype has a single count. Its antigen is not identified. Reverse transcription of 0.5 to 1 ug RNA was performed with random hexamers. The immunoSEQ assay covered 54 Vbeta and 13 Jbeta segments for CDR3. TCRdb recomputed calls from the immunoSEQ multiplex PCR reads with MiXCR, one row per CDR3 protein. The sample contains more than 65,000 distinct CDR3 sequences, just under 95% of which appear only once. The study sequenced TCR beta in blood CD8+ and CD4+ T cells.

The rearrangement joins TRBV4-1 to TRBJ1-1, with D maybe TRBD1 (5 bases). The sequenced material came from CD8+ T cells from PBMCs. The receptor was isolated from a human donor with multiple sclerosis. CDR3 nucleotides: TGCGCCAGCAGCCAAGAATTAGGGACGGTGAACACTGAAGCTTTCTTT. As protein: CASSQELGTVNTEAFF.